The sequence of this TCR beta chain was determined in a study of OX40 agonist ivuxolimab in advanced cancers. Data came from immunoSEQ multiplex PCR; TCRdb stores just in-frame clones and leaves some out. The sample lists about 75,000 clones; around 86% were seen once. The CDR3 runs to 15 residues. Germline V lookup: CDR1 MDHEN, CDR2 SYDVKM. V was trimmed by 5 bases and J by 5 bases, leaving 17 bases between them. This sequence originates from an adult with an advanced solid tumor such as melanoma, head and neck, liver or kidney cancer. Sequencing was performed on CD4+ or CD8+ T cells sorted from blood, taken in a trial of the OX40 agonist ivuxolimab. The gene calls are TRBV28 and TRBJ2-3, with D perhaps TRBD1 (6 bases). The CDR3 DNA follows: TGTGCCAGCAGTCTACCTTGGACAGTTCGAGATACGCAGTATTTT. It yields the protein CASSLPWTVRDTQYF. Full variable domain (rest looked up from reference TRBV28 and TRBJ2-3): DVKVTQSSRYLVKRTGEKVFLECVQDMDHENMFWYRQDPGLGLRLIYFSYDVKMKEKGDIPEGYSVSREKKERFSLILESASTNQTSMYLCASSLPWTVRDTQYFGPGTRLTVL.